The clone carrying this TCR beta chain was found many times. This sample was taken from a study of T cells in Graves' hyperthyroidism and ophthalmopathy. TCR beta CDR3 regions were amplified from RNA. First-round RT-PCR of the TCR CDR3 relied on the HTBI primer set. TCRdb reanalysed the multiplex PCR reads using MiXCR and keeps one entry per CDR3 protein. The repertoire holds approximately 610,000 distinct CDR3 sequences, approximately 15% seen once, with approximately 4.3% in the top ten. Material: blood. The clonotype comes from a woman aged 40 to 49 with Graves' ophthalmopathy.

CDR3 sequence reads: CSVARDRGPKGSYEQYF. CDR3 sequence (DNA): TGCAGCGTGGCCCGGGACAGGGGTCCAAAGGGCTCCTACGAGCAGTACTTC. This rearrangement joins TRBV29-1 to TRBJ2-7; 10 positions match TRBD1. The germline CDR1 and CDR2 sequences are SQVTM and ANQGSEA. V dropped 6 bases and J dropped 0; count of bases not matched to a gene: 14. The CDR3 runs to 17 residues.